The 23 T cell receptor beta chains presented below share a single source sample, sequenced in a study of identical twins. MiXCR, applied by TCRdb to the 5' RACE reads, yields one record per CDR3 protein. The data contain roughly 770,000 distinct CDR3 sequences, 15% to 20% of them singletons. These same data were also listed under a study on T cells expressing NK-cell markers.

Sequencing used PBMCs. These receptors were taken from a woman aged 18-29 years in good health.

This clonotype was counted only a few times. This chain links TRBV7-9 with TRBJ2-7; 8 bases match TRBD1. J lost 5 bases, V lost 5 bases, and 14 bases had no gene match. The CDR3 contains 16 residues. Per the germline V gene, CDR1 is SEHNR and CDR2 is FQNEAQ (reference sequence). The CDR3 coding sequence is TGTGCCAGCAGCACTTCAGGGGGCGACCTGGTGGACGAGCAGTACTTC. This translates into CASSTSGGDLVDEQYF.

The rearrangement links TRBV6-5 to TRBJ2-7, with D perhaps being TRBD1 or TRBD2 (6 bases each). Deletions cut 0 bases from V and 7 bases from J, with 13 bases between. Per germline, CDR1 MNHEY and CDR2 SVGAGI. The CDR3 runs to 14 residues. CDR3 DNA: TGTGCCAGCAGTTACTCAGGGGGGCGTAATGAGCAGTACTTC. Its protein product is CASSYSGGRNEQYF.

This chain links TRBV7-9 with TRBJ2-3; tentatively, D is TRBD2 (5 bases). The germline V gene has CDR1 SEHNR and CDR2 FQNEAQ (reference sequence). The CDR3 is made up of 16 amino acids. Trimming removed 5 bases at V and 2 bases at J, with 17 bases between. CDR3 DNA: TGTGCCAGCAGCCCCCCCGGGCGGGCGCACACAGATACGCAGTATTTT. It codes for CASSPPGRAHTDTQYF. The variable domain in full, with the rest retrieved from reference TRBV7-9 and TRBJ2-3, is DTGVSQNPRHKITKRGQNVTFRCDPISEHNRLYWYRQTLGQGPEFLTYFQNEAQLEKSRLLSDRFSAERPKGSFSTLEIQRTEQGDSAMYLCASSPPGRAHTDTQYFGPGTRLTVL.

Turning to this clonotype: At one end the junction does not follow the germline gene, possibly because of a read error. V usage is TRBV11-1 and J usage is TRBJ2-5; 10 bases align to TRBD2. Germline values: CDR1 SGHAT, CDR2 FQDESV (reference sequence). The CDR3 totals 18 residues. CDR3 nucleotides: TGTACCAGCAGTTTGATAGCGGGAGGCTCATACCGCCAAGAGACCCAGTACTTC. Its protein product is CTSSLIAGGSYRQETQYF. The full variable domain, in which reference TRBV11-1 and TRBJ2-5 provide the parts outside the CDR3, is EAEVAQSPRYKITEKSQAVAFWCDPISGHATLYWYRQILGQGPELLVQFQDESVVDDSQLPKDRFSAERLKGVDSTLKIQPAELGDSAMYLCTSSLIAGGSYRQETQYFGPGTRLLVL.

This clonotype turned up a few times. The chain carries TRBV7-2 and TRBJ2-7, with TRBD2 as a possible D gene (5 bases). The CDR3 contains 15 residues. CDR1 SGHTA and CDR2 FQGNSA come from the germline V gene. Trimming cost V 4 bases and J 3 bases, with 16 bases left between them. As DNA, the CDR3 is TGTGCCAGCAGCTCCCGGGTGTTTAGCGACTACGAGCAGTACTTC. Translation gives CASSSRVFSDYEQYF.

The chain employs TRBV15 and TRBJ2-5; D gene uncertain. The CDR3 contains 16 residues. CDR1 is LNHNV and CDR2 is YYDKDF in the germline V gene (reference sequence). V was clipped by 0 bases and J by 0 bases, with 11 bases between them. The CDR3 DNA reads as TGTGCCACCAGCAGAGACAGACTGGGGTACCAAGAGACCCAGTACTTC. This codes for CATSRDRLGYQETQYF.

The chain links TRBV10-3 to TRBJ2-3; D call uncertain. The V gene's germline CDR1 is ENHRY and CDR2 SYGVKD. The CDR3 totals 13 residues. The V end lost 11 bases, the J end lost 5 bases, and 17 bases lay between the germline ends. The CDR3, as DNA: TGTGCCGCGACGGGTGGGGTCGGAGATACGCAGTATTTT. Translated, it gives CAATGGVGDTQYF.

This clonotype was found a few times. The chain employs TRBV6-2 or TRBV6-3 and TRBJ1-2; no clear D gene. From germline, CDR1 is MNHEY and CDR2 SVGEGT. The CDR3 runs to 16 residues. Trimming cost V 5 bases and J 3 bases, with 19 bases left between them. DNA of the CDR3: TGTGCCAGCAGTCACCCTTACCTCGGCGGTGACTATGGCTACACCTTC. Translated: CASSHPYLGGDYGYTF.

This clonotype was observed at least ten times. This chain connects TRBV20-1 to TRBJ1-2; 7 positions match TRBD1. CDR3 size: 13 residues. The V and J ends lost 3 bases and 7 bases, in that order; junction bases with no gene match: 8. Germline CDR1 and CDR2: DFQATT and SNEGSKA (reference sequence). Written as DNA, the CDR3 is TGCAGTGCTAGCTCACAGGGGTTCGGTGGCTACACCTTC. Translating it yields CSASSQGFGGYTF.

This clonotype was seen many times. The V and J genes are TRBV5-1 and TRBJ2-3, with 8 bases lining up with TRBD2. CDR3 length: 16 amino acids. Germline V gives CDR1 SGHRS, CDR2 YFSETQ. The V and J ends lost 3 bases and 3 bases, in that order; junction bases with no gene match: 9. The CDR3 DNA sequence: TGCGCCAGCAGCTACCTCAGCGGGAGCACGACAGATACGCAGTATTTT. Residues: CASSYLSGSTTDTQYF.

V gene TRBV7-2 combines with J gene TRBJ1-1, with no clear D. The germline CDR1 and CDR2 sequences are SGHTA and FQGNSA. The CDR3 length is 14 residues. Trimming left V 5 bases short and J 5 bases short, with 15 bases between. CDR3: CASSPERVRTEAFF. The CDR3 nucleotides are TGTGCCAGCAGCCCGGAAAGGGTACGAACTGAAGCTTTCTTT. Drawing the rest from reference TRBV7-2 and TRBJ1-1, the complete variable domain is GAGVSQSPSNKVTEKGKDVELRCDPISGHTALYWYRQSLGQGLEFLIYFQGNSAPDKSGLPSDRFSAERTGGSVSTLTIQRTQQEDSAVYLCASSPERVRTEAFFGQGTRLTVV.

This clonotype has a handful of counts. The chain employs TRBV6-5 and TRBJ2-1; the D is unclear. The V end was cut by 2 bases, the J end by 6 bases, with 8 bases between. The CDR3 is 13 amino acids. From germline, CDR1 is MNHEY and CDR2 SVGAGI. The CDR3 loop reads CASSYGASNEQFF. The CDR3 DNA reads TGTGCCAGCAGTTACGGCGCCTCCAATGAGCAGTTCTTC.

This chain connects TRBV2 to TRBJ2-5; D is possibly TRBD1 (5 bases). This CDR3 region has 15 residues. Per germline, CDR1 SNHLY and CDR2 FYNNEI. Trimming removed 6 bases from V and 0 bases from J, with 14 bases in between. CDR3 sequence reads: CASSFLTEHQETQYF. As DNA, the CDR3 is TGTGCCAGCAGCTTTTTGACAGAGCACCAAGAGACCCAGTACTTC.

The rearrangement links TRBV20-1 to TRBJ2-2; 16 nucleotides align to TRBD2. V trimming: 2 bases; J trimming: 6 bases; junction bases outside the gene matches: 6. The CDR3 extends over 17 amino acids. Germline values: CDR1 DFQATT, CDR2 SNEGSKA (reference sequence). The CDR3 is CSARPGLAGGRAGELFF. CDR3 nucleotides: TGCAGTGCTAGACCGGGACTAGCGGGGGGGCGTGCCGGGGAGCTGTTTTTT.

This clonotype was seen a few times. J is TRBJ2-1 and V is TRBV6-1, with a possible D match to TRBD2 (6 bases). CDR3 size: 18 residues. The germline V gene encodes CDR1 MNHNS and CDR2 SASEGT. Trimming removed 8 bases from V and 2 bases from J, with 25 bases in between. The CDR3 here is CASSIARGIVPAYNEQFF. The CDR3 DNA sequence: TGTGCCAGCTCCATAGCTCGCGGGATAGTGCCGGCCTACAATGAGCAGTTCTTC.

The sample holds a few counts of this clonotype. The V call is TRBV7-8, the J call TRBJ2-1, with D unresolved. CDR3 length equals 16 residues. The V end was cut by 2 bases, the J end by 1 base, with 12 bases between. The germline gives CDR1 SGHVS, CDR2 FQNEAQ. CDR3 coding DNA: TGTGCCAGCAGCTTAAATATCGGATTTTCCTACAATGAGCAGTTCTTC. Protein product: CASSLNIGFSYNEQFF.

CDR3 loop: CASSLEAGWVYEQYF. The DNA for the CDR3 is TGTGCCAGCAGCTTAGAAGCGGGGTGGGTCTACGAGCAGTACTTC. The chain carries TRBV11-2 and TRBJ2-7; 7 nucleotides line up with TRBD2. CDR3 length: 15 residues. In germline, CDR1 is SGHAT, CDR2 FQNNGV. The junction had 5 bases not matched to a gene; V was cut back by 0 bases and J by 3 bases.

The J gene is TRBJ2-7, the V gene TRBV6-1; 9 bases fit TRBD2. The J segment lost 2 bases and the V segment lost 6 bases, leaving 5 bases of the junction unmatched. The CDR3 is 14 residues long. The V gene's germline CDR1 is MNHNS and CDR2 SASEGT. The CDR3 here is CASSPAGGTYEQYF. The CDR3 DNA sequence: TGTGCCAGCAGCCCAGCGGGGGGCACCTACGAGCAGTACTTC.

The J gene is TRBJ2-1, the V gene TRBV29-1, with 10 bases fitting TRBD2. CDR3 length equals 14 residues. The trim removed 4 bases at V and 7 bases at J, leaving 7 bases unmatched. In germline, CDR1 is SQVTM, CDR2 ANQGSEA. CDR3 protein: CSVGEAGGRNEQFF. CDR3 bases: TGCAGCGTTGGAGAAGCGGGAGGGAGGAATGAGCAGTTCTTC.

This clonotype was observed a handful of times. The V call is TRBV10-3, the J call TRBJ1-2, with 7 bases aligning to TRBD1. CDR1 is ENHRY, CDR2 SYGVKD, per germline. The CDR3 covers 16 residues. The trim removed 6 bases at V and 2 bases at J, leaving 12 bases unmatched. The CDR3 loop reads CAIRGPTGDENYGYTF. In nucleotides, the CDR3 is TGTGCCATCAGGGGCCCCACAGGGGACGAGAACTATGGCTACACCTTC.

The rearrangement links TRBV7-2 to TRBJ2-5; D gene uncertain. Trimming stripped 6 bases from V and 2 bases from J, with 10 bases between. Germline lookup yields CDR1 SGHTA and CDR2 FQGNSA. The CDR3 length is 13 residues. CDR3 sequence: CASRMGPQETQYF. CDR3 DNA: TGTGCCAGCAGGATGGGCCCACAAGAGACCCAGTACTTC.

The chain carries TRBV7-2 and TRBJ1-2; 7 bases align to TRBD1. CDR1 SGHTA and CDR2 FQGNSA come from the germline V gene. V lost 0 bases, J lost 8 bases, and 9 bases stayed unmatched. The length of the CDR3 is 15 residues. As DNA, the CDR3 is TGTGCCAGCAGCTTAGCCCCAGACAGGGAAAAGGGCTACACCTTC. This translates into CASSLAPDREKGYTF.

This clonotype has more than one count but fewer than ten. One junction end does not reproduce the germline sequence, and a read error may be involved. The J gene is TRBJ2-1, the V gene TRBV5-1; TRBD2 matches 9 bases. CDR1 is SGHRS and CDR2 is YFSETQ in the germline V gene. The CDR3 contains 15 residues. This CDR3 reads CASSLMVAGDREQSF. DNA for the CDR3: TGCGCCAGCAGCTTGATGGTAGCGGGAGACCGCGAGCAGTCCTTC.